The sample holds a few counts of the clone carrying this T cell receptor (beta chain). Its antigen is as yet unknown. The study drew the donors from its approximately 110-subject validation cohort, separate from the approximately 700-subject first cohort. These data are taken from a study of cytomegalovirus exposure and HLA in healthy donors. Study overall: The 100 to 150 validation repertoires matched the approximately 670 first-cohort repertoires in platform, a later analysis reported.

Whole-study findings and limits: A few CMV-associated chains proved CMV antigen-specific in vitro. The investigators catalogued 150 to 200 TCR beta chains as cytomegalovirus-associated.

Generated by immunoSEQ multiplex PCR, the TCRdb table keeps only in-frame clones and is missing some. The sample holds under 300,000 clones, 80% to 90% seen once. The CDR3 is 11 residues long. Germline assignment: CDR1 SQVTM and CDR2 ANQGSEA. Trimming took 5 bases from V and 3 from J, leaving 5 bases between them. The sequenced sample consisted of PBMCs. The TCR originated in a woman aged 18-35 years in good health and CMV-seronegative. The chain links TRBV29-1 to TRBJ1-3; D gene uncertain. Written as DNA, the CDR3 is TGCAGCGTTAACAGTGGAAACACCATATATTTT. Translated, it gives CSVNSGNTIYF.